The sequence of this T cell receptor beta chain was determined in a study of response to subunit inactivated influenza vaccine. Concerning this clonotype itself: The antigen is not known.

TCRdb redid the calling of the RT-PCR reads with MiXCR, one entry per CDR3 protein. The repertoire holds under 950,000 distinct CDR3 sequences, with less than 25% as singletons. Study-level results: The study's authors posited that every seasonal influenza vaccination enlists few new T cells.

The clonotype comes from a man in his fifties who received an inactivated influenza vaccine. The specimen comprised PBMCs from blood, sampled more than 4 days after vaccination.

The CDR3 region has the DNA TGTGCCATCAGTGAGGGGGGGGCCCCTTACGAGCAGTACTTC. It encodes CAISEGGAPYEQYF. This chain links TRBV10-3 with TRBJ2-7; maybe TRBD2 (7 bases). This CDR3 spans 14 amino acids. Germline V lookup: CDR1 ENHRY, CDR2 SYGVKD. V was pared by 2 bases and J by 4 bases, with 12 bases between.